This T cell receptor (beta chain) was recovered during a study of cytomegalovirus exposure and HLA in healthy donors. Study as a whole: The approximately 120 validation repertoires and the 650 to 850 first-cohort repertoires shared a platform, a later analysis reported.

With regard to this clone: What it binds is unknown.

CDR1 WNHNN and CDR2 SYGVQD come from the germline V gene (reference sequence). The V and J ends lost 5 bases and 0 bases, in that order; junction bases with no gene match: 4. CDR3 size: 14 residues. Profiled with immunoSEQ multiplex PCR; TCRdb holds only in-frame clones, not every one. The sample yields some 150,000 clones, roughly 91% seen once. General observations from the study: In vitro testing confirmed three CMV-associated chains as specific for CMV antigens. The study designated about 180 TCR beta chains cytomegalovirus-associated. Subsequent analysis revealed that first-cohort TCR clusters tended to co-occur in the 100 to 150 validation repertoires.

J is TRBJ2-7 and V is TRBV10-1, with TRBD1 matching 7 bases. The sequencing sample was made of PBMCs. The source is a woman aged 18-30 years in good health and CMV-seropositive. In nucleotides, the CDR3 is TGCGCCAGCAGTCCGACAGGGATCTCCTACGAGCAGTACTTC. Residues: CASSPTGISYEQYF.